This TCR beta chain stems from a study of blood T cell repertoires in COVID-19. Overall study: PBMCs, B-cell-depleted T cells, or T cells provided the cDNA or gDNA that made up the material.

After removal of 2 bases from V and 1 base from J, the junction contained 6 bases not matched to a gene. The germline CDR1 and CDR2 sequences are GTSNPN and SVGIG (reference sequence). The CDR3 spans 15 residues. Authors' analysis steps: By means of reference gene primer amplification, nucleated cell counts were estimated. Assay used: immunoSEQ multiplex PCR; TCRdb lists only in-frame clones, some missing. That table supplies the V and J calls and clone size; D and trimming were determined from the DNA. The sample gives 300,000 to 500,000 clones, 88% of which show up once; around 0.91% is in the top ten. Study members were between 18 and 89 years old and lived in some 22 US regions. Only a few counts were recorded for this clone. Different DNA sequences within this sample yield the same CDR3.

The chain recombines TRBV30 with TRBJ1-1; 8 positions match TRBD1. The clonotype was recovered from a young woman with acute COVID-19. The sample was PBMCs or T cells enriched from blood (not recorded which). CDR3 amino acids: CAWSHPGTGNTEAFF. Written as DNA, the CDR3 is TGTGCCTGGAGTCACCCGGGGACAGGGAACACTGAAGCTTTCTTT.